A selection of T cell receptor beta chains follows, all from one sample in a study of blood T cell repertoires in COVID-19. Sequencing was performed with immunoSEQ multiplex PCR; in TCRdb, only in-frame clones are kept and a portion is missing. The sample yields fewer than 100,000 clones, 80% to 90% seen once. Sequenced: peripheral blood. These TCRs come from a woman aged 80 or over with acute or convalescent COVID-19. Both conserved end residues are part of each CDR3. Each record gives: V gene, clone size, J gene, D gene, CDR3 DNA, CDR3 protein. The D gene is left open where the match is weak. A clone size is listed for some rows: how often the clone was seen (once, few, many), or a class if it is expanded.

TRBV27	NA	TRBJ2-3	TRBD1	TGTGCCAGCAGCATGAGGACAGGGGGCCGCGAAGATACGCAGTATTTT	CASSMRTGGREDTQYF
TRBV18	NA	TRBJ2-3	NA	TGTGCCAGCTCACCACCAGGGGCCACAGATACGCAGTATTTT	CASSPPGATDTQYF
TRBV6-5	NA	TRBJ2-1	TRBD2	TGTGCCAGCAGGGTAGCGGGGGGCAATGAGCAGTTCTTC	CASRVAGGNEQFF
TRBV19	NA	TRBJ1-6	NA	TGTGCCAGTAGTAGCGGTGGGAGAAACTATAATTCACCCCTCCACTTT	CASSSGGRNYNSPLHF
TRBV5-1	NA	TRBJ1-1	NA	TGCGCCAGCAGCTTGGGAGGGGACTACTGGTCTGAAGCTTTCTTT	CASSLGGDYWSEAFF
TRBV5-4	NA	TRBJ2-7	NA	TGTGCCAGCAGACCCTGGGGGGGGCCTGGCGAGCAGTACTTC	CASRPWGGPGEQYF
TRBV6-1	NA	TRBJ2-3	TRBD1	TGTGCCAGCAGCCGGGACAGGGCAGATACGCAGTATTTT	CASSRDRADTQYF
TRBV12-5	NA	TRBJ2-7	TRBD2	TGTGCTAGTGGTCCGGCAACGGCTAGCGGGGGTTACGAGCAGTACTTC	CASGPATASGGYEQYF
TRBV3-1/TRBV3-2	once	TRBJ1-4	TRBD1	TGTGCCAGCAGCCTCCGAATGCCACAGGGGTGGGCTGAAAAACTGTTTTTT	CASSLRMPQGWAEKLFF
TRBV2	NA	TRBJ2-1	NA	TGTGCCAGCAGTGAAGGAGGTGAGCAGTTCTTC	CASSEGGEQFF
TRBV5-1	NA	TRBJ1-5	NA	TGCGCCAGCAGCTTGGGGCAGGCCCCTCATCAGCCCCAGCATTTT	CASSLGQAPHQPQHF
TRBV6-5	NA	TRBJ1-2	NA	TGTGCCAGCAGAGAGGGGGGGGCCAACTATGGCTACACCTTC	CASREGGANYGYTF
TRBV4-1	NA	TRBJ2-1	TRBD1	TGCGCCAGCAGCCACCCCAACATGAGGGACAGGAGCTCCTACAATGAGCAGTTCTTC	CASSHPNMRDRSSYNEQFF
TRBV29-1	NA	TRBJ2-2	TRBD1	TGCAGCGTTGCCCCGACAGGGGTCGGGGAGCTGTTTTTT	CSVAPTGVGELFF
TRBV9	few	TRBJ1-3	TRBD1	TGTGCCAGCAGCGGCGGGACAGGGGTCGGAAACACCATATATTTT	CASSGGTGVGNTIYF
TRBV19	NA	TRBJ1-2	NA	TGTGCCAGTAGTATGAAGGGTTTGGGAGACTATGGCTACACCTTC	CASSMKGLGDYGYTF
TRBV14	NA	TRBJ2-3	TRBD1	TGTGCCAGCAGCCTCGGACAGGGTTGGGATACGCAGTATTTT	CASSLGQGWDTQYF
TRBV13	once	TRBJ1-2	NA	TGTGCCAGCAGCTTAACAGGTGGCTATGGCTACACCTTC	CASSLTGGYGYTF